These 2 T cell receptor beta chains came from one sample sequenced in a study of blood T cell repertoires in COVID-19. The data were produced by immunoSEQ multiplex PCR, yet TCRdb's version contains in-frame clones alone and is incomplete. This table holds roughly 200,000 clones, roughly nine tenths found once. The sample consisted of PBMCs or T cells enriched from blood (not recorded which). These receptors were collected from a middle-aged woman in a cohort exposed to, infected with or recovered from COVID-19 (not recorded which).

V is TRBV19 and J is TRBJ2-7; 7 nucleotides line up with TRBD1. Germline trimming cut 0 bases from V and 0 bases from J; bases unmatched to any gene: 2. Germline V CDR1 and CDR2: LNHDA, SQIVND (reference sequence). The length of the CDR3 is 15 residues. The CDR3 here is CASSIDAGGSYEQYF. In DNA form, the CDR3 reads TGTGCCAGTAGTATAGATGCAGGGGGCTCCTACGAGCAGTACTTC.

The rearrangement uses TRBV9 and TRBJ1-2, with D possibly being TRBD1 (5 bases). The CDR3 consists of 16 residues. Trimming shortened V by 4 bases and J by 0 bases, and 16 bases separated the two germline ends. Germline CDR1 and CDR2: SGDLS and YYNGEE. The CDR3 sequence is CASSSSGTTANYGYTF. The CDR3 region has the DNA TGTGCCAGCAGCTCTTCTGGGACTACCGCTAACTATGGCTACACCTTC.